What follows are 28 T cell receptor beta chains derived from one specimen sequenced in a study of neurological immune-mediated disorders. Time point of the sample: longitudinal time-point 1 (baseline). Each CDR3 protein is one row after TCRdb ran MiXCR on the 5' RACE reads. Of more than 70,000 distinct CDR3 sequences in the sample, about a tenth were seen once. The sample was PBMCs. The receptors derive from a man aged 25 to 45 in good health.

This clonotype was recorded many times. This chain connects TRBV20-1 to TRBJ2-5; no firm D call. Looked up from germline, CDR1 is DFQATT and CDR2 is SNEGSKA (reference sequence). The CDR3 contains 13 residues. V was clipped by 4 bases and J by 0 bases, with 9 bases between them. The CDR3 bases are TGCAGTGCTAAGGGTTTGTACCAAGAGACCCAGTACTTC. Translation: CSAKGLYQETQYF.

The chain employs TRBV12-3 or TRBV12-4 and TRBJ2-1; D is undetermined. Trimming cost V 5 bases and J 8 bases, with 16 bases left between them. The CDR3 covers 14 residues. As DNA, the CDR3 is TGTGCCAGCAGTCACCTCTTCGCGAGTGATGAGCAGTTCTTC. This translates into CASSHLFASDEQFF.

This clonotype has ten or more counts. The CDR3 region is CSAAGGISNNQPQHF. In DNA form, the CDR3 reads TGCAGTGCTGCAGGGGGCATCTCCAACAATCAGCCCCAGCATTTT. V and J are TRBV20-1 and TRBJ1-5; 8 nucleotides match TRBD1. The CDR3 is 15 amino acids. J gave up 3 bases and V 5 bases, and 9 bases lay outside the gene matches. Germline CDR1 and CDR2: DFQATT and SNEGSKA (reference sequence).

This clonotype was observed at least ten times. V and J are TRBV15 and TRBJ2-1, with D tentatively TRBD2 (6 bases). Trimming took off 0 bases at V and 3 bases at J, with 21 bases between the two ends. In germline, CDR1 is LNHNV, CDR2 YYDKDF (reference sequence). This CDR3 comprises 19 residues. CDR3 in amino acids: CATSRDVVYSRGYYNEQFF. CDR3 in DNA: TGTGCCACCAGCAGAGACGTCGTGTATTCGCGGGGTTACTACAATGAGCAGTTCTTC.

The table lists this clonotype with many counts. The chain recombines TRBV29-1 with TRBJ2-7, with 7 bases that match TRBD1. Germline V gives CDR1 SQVTM, CDR2 ANQGSEA. CDR3 size: 12 residues. Losses at the gene ends were 8 bases for V and 7 bases for J; bases not matched to a gene: 11. In DNA form, the CDR3 reads TGCAGCCTAATTCAGGGGGAAGGAGAGCAGTACTTC. Translated, it gives CSLIQGEGEQYF.

This clonotype was seen ten or more times. The rearrangement links TRBV5-1 to TRBJ2-1, with 14 bases fitting TRBD2. V lost 4 bases, J lost 8 bases, and 8 bases stayed unmatched. The CDR3 has 16 amino acids. The germline V gene encodes CDR1 SGHRS and CDR2 YFSETQ. The CDR3 reads CASSTGLAGAGDEQFF. The CDR3 nucleotides are TGCGCCAGCAGCACGGGACTAGCGGGGGCTGGGGATGAGCAGTTCTTC.

This clonotype has a count of ten or more. The V call is TRBV28, the J call TRBJ2-7, with unresolved D. Looked up from germline, CDR1 is MDHEN and CDR2 is SYDVKM. This CDR3 is built from 12 residues. Trimming took off 2 bases at V and 2 bases at J, with 4 bases between the two ends. In DNA, the CDR3 is TGTGCCAGCAGTTTAAGTCCCTACGAGCAGTACTTC. It specifies CASSLSPYEQYF.

In this sample, this clonotype turned up many times. The V call is TRBV28, the J call TRBJ2-5; TRBD1 aligns across 7 bases. The CDR3 has 14 amino acids. Germline V gene sequence: CDR1 MDHEN, CDR2 SYDVKM. The V and J ends lost 6 bases and 2 bases, in that order; junction bases with no gene match: 6. CDR3 nucleotides: TGTGCCAGCAGAACAGGGGCGAAACAAGAGACCCAGTACTTC. It codes for CASRTGAKQETQYF.

This clonotype was detected ten times or more. The V gene is TRBV19, the J gene TRBJ2-3, with 7 bases lining up with TRBD1. Germline CDR1 LNHDA, CDR2 SQIVND (reference sequence). The V and J ends lost 6 bases and 3 bases, in that order; junction bases with no gene match: 9. The CDR3 covers 15 residues. CDR3 loop: CASSPDRETTDTQYF. The DNA for the CDR3 is TGTGCCAGTAGCCCCGACAGGGAGACGACAGATACGCAGTATTTT.

This clonotype was detected many times. This chain connects TRBV29-1 to TRBJ2-5, with 8 bases fitting TRBD2. Germline CDR1 reads SQVTM; CDR2 reads ANQGSEA. The CDR3 is 14 residues long. Unmatched junction bases numbered 7, after V lost 5 bases and J lost 2 bases. The CDR3 bases are TGCAGCGTTCGAGCGGGAGTGGGGCAAGAGACCCAGTACTTC. Protein product: CSVRAGVGQETQYF.

This clonotype was seen repeatedly, ten times or more. V is TRBV27 and J is TRBJ2-1, with D perhaps TRBD2 (5 bases). Germline CDR1 and CDR2: MNHEY and SMNVEV (reference sequence). The CDR3 is 14 amino acids. The germline V and J ends were trimmed by 9 bases and 3 bases, with 15 bases remaining between them. The CDR3 is CASTTLRDYNEQFF. The CDR3, as DNA: TGTGCCAGTACCACCCTCCGGGACTACAATGAGCAGTTCTTC.

This clonotype was counted ten times or more. The rearrangement joins TRBV11-2 to TRBJ2-5, with D perhaps assigned TRBD1 or TRBD2 (5 bases each). V lost 0 bases and J 0 bases, leaving 11 bases between the germline ends. From germline, CDR1 is SGHAT and CDR2 FQNNGV. CDR3 length: 16 amino acids. The CDR3: CASSLDLGVNQETQYF. CDR3 DNA: TGTGCCAGCAGCTTAGATCTGGGGGTAAACCAAGAGACCCAGTACTTC.

This clonotype was recorded many times. The V call is TRBV27, the J call TRBJ1-2; TRBD1 aligns across 10 bases. Germline CDR1 MNHEY, CDR2 SMNVEV (reference sequence). There are 14 residues in the CDR3. The V gene end was trimmed by 6 bases and the J gene end by 7 bases; junction bases not matched to a gene: 8. The CDR3 region is CASSLNRDRGGYTF. The CDR3 DNA reads TGTGCCAGCAGCCTAAACCGGGACAGGGGTGGCTACACCTTC.

This clonotype was counted at least ten times. The genes are TRBV12-3 or TRBV12-4 and TRBJ2-5, with 9 nucleotides matching TRBD1. The CDR3 covers 15 residues. The V and J ends lost 6 bases and 0 bases, in that order; junction bases with no gene match: 5. The CDR3: CASRTGTGYQETQYF. The CDR3 region has the DNA TGTGCCAGCAGAACCGGGACAGGGTACCAAGAGACCCAGTACTTC.

This clonotype occurred many times. The chain recombines TRBV27 with TRBJ1-5, with D hard to call. This CDR3 is 14 amino acids long. In germline, CDR1 is MNHEY, CDR2 SMNVEV (reference sequence). With 6 bases removed from V and 0 bases from J, the gap between germline ends came to 9 bases. The CDR3 loop is CASSGRVSNQPQHF. The CDR3 DNA reads as TGTGCCAGCAGCGGTAGGGTTAGCAATCAGCCCCAGCATTTT.

This clonotype appeared many times. The V and J genes are TRBV20-1 and TRBJ2-7; either TRBD1 or TRBD2 may supply D (5 bases each). CDR1 and CDR2 (germline): DFQATT, SNEGSKA (reference sequence). This CDR3 has 15 residues. The germline V and J ends were trimmed by 0 bases and 0 bases, with 12 bases remaining between them. CDR3 DNA: TGCAGTGCTAGAGATCGGGGCCCATACTCCTACGAGCAGTACTTC. Translated: CSARDRGPYSYEQYF.

The chain has TRBV2 and TRBJ2-2, with 7 positions matching TRBD2. The CDR3 contains 13 residues. J was trimmed by 15 bases and V by 3 bases; bases with no gene match: 10. Germline-derived CDR1 and CDR2 are SNHLY and FYNNEI. In DNA, the CDR3 is TGTGCCAGCAGTGATGGGGAGGCCGGGGGGTTGTTTTTT. This translates into CASSDGEAGGLFF. The entire variable domain, with the rest obtained from reference TRBV2 and TRBJ2-2, is as follows: EPEVTQTPSHQVTQMGQEVILRCVPISNHLYFYWYRQILGQKVEFLVSFYNNEISEKSEIFDDQFSVERPDGSNFTLKIRSTKLEDSAMYFCASSDGEAGGLFFGEGSRLTVL.

This clonotype was seen ten or more times. This chain links TRBV3-1 with TRBJ2-5, with no clear D. Between the trimmed V and J ends, which lost 6 bases and 7 bases, there was a span of 15 bases. The CDR3 covers 13 residues. CDR1 and CDR2 (germline): LGHDT, YNNKEL (reference sequence). CDR3 sequence (DNA): TGTGCCAGCAGTCCTGAGGACGGCGGGACCCAGTACTTC. It encodes CASSPEDGGTQYF.

The chain uses TRBV4-3 and TRBJ2-1; 9 nucleotides line up with TRBD1. The ends lost 0 bases at V and 0 bases at J; junction bases unmatched: 3. Germline V lookup: CDR1 LGHNA, CDR2 YSLEER. The CDR3 runs to 17 residues. The CDR3 DNA sequence: TGCGCCAGCAGCCAAGAGTGGGACAGGGCCTCCTACAATGAGCAGTTCTTC. This translates into CASSQEWDRASYNEQFF.

This clonotype showed up many times. The chain joins TRBV5-6 to TRBJ1-2; 10 bases align to TRBD1. The CDR3 is 12 amino acids. V lost 0 bases, J lost 12 bases, and 2 bases stayed unmatched. Germline CDR1 is SGHDT and CDR2 is YYEEEE. CDR3 residues: CASSLGTGGDTF. CDR3 DNA sequence: TGTGCCAGCAGCTTGGGGACAGGGGGGGACACCTTC.

In this sample, this clonotype turned up many times. The rearrangement uses TRBV20-1 and TRBJ2-5, with 10 bases fitting TRBD1. V was pared by 6 bases and J by 6 bases, with 7 bases of the junction left unmatched. CDR1 is DFQATT and CDR2 is SNEGSKA in the germline V gene (reference sequence). The CDR3 has 13 amino acids. The CDR3 protein is CSAPGQGGQTQYF. The CDR3 DNA sequence: TGCAGTGCCCCAGGACAGGGGGGGCAGACCCAGTACTTC.

There are many counts of this clonotype. The V and J genes are TRBV19 and TRBJ1-1, with TRBD1 matching over 9 bases. V lost 1 base, J lost 5 bases, and 8 bases stayed unmatched. CDR1 and CDR2 from the germline V gene are LNHDA and SQIVND (reference sequence). The CDR3 length is 16 residues. CDR3 sequence reads: CASSIGHRQGGTEAFF. CDR3 nucleotides: TGTGCCAGTAGTATAGGACACCGACAGGGGGGGACTGAAGCTTTCTTT.

This clonotype has a count of ten or more. The chain links TRBV7-8 to TRBJ2-5; 9 bases match TRBD2. In germline, CDR1 is SGHVS, CDR2 FQNEAQ. The length of the CDR3 is 17 residues. After removal of 1 base from V and 2 bases from J, the junction contained 8 bases not matched to a gene. This chain's CDR3 is CASSLDEAGGPQETQYF. In DNA, the CDR3 is TGTGCCAGCAGCTTAGATGAGGCGGGAGGGCCTCAAGAGACCCAGTACTTC. The full variable domain, completed using reference TRBV7-8 and TRBJ2-5, is GAGVSQSPRYKVAKRGQDVALRCDPISGHVSLFWYQQALGQGPEFLTYFQNEAQLDKSGLPSDRFFAERPEGSVSTLKIQRTQQEDSAVYLCASSLDEAGGPQETQYFGPGTRLLVL.

This clonotype showed up many times. This chain connects TRBV5-1 to TRBJ1-1; TRBD1 matches 7 bases. The CDR3 loop spans 14 amino acids. The V and J ends lost 10 bases and 0 bases, in that order; junction bases with no gene match: 9. CDR1 is SGHRS and CDR2 is YFSETQ in the germline V gene. CDR3 sequence reads: CASRDSQMNTEAFF. The CDR3 DNA reads as TGCGCCTCCAGGGACAGCCAAATGAACACTGAAGCTTTCTTT.

The rearrangement joins TRBV4-2 to TRBJ2-5, with 11 bases matching TRBD2. The germline V gene encodes CDR1 LGHNA and CDR2 YNFKEQ. Unmatched junction bases numbered 10, after V lost 3 bases and J lost 4 bases. The CDR3 contains 17 residues. The CDR3 protein is CASSQGRTSGRGETQYF. CDR3 coding DNA: TGTGCCAGCAGCCAGGGTAGGACTAGCGGGCGAGGAGAGACCCAGTACTTC.

There are many counts of this clonotype. The chain couples TRBV7-9 to TRBJ1-6; the D gene is possibly TRBD1 (5 bases). This CDR3 comprises 11 residues. The V end lost 2 bases, the J end lost 13 bases, and 6 bases lay between the germline ends. Germline V lookup: CDR1 SEHNR, CDR2 FQNEAQ (reference sequence). The CDR3 reads CASSLTGPLHF. DNA for the CDR3: TGTGCCAGCAGCTTAACAGGTCCCCTCCACTTT.

Ten or more counts support this clonotype. This chain uses TRBV7-2 with TRBJ2-4; 7 positions match TRBD1. The trim removed 5 bases at V and 1 base at J, leaving 17 bases unmatched. CDR1 SGHTA and CDR2 FQGNSA come from the germline V gene. CDR3 size: 19 residues. The CDR3 sequence: CASSPYRQGEWNAKNIQYF. The CDR3, as DNA: TGTGCCAGCAGCCCGTACAGACAGGGAGAATGGAACGCCAAAAACATTCAGTACTTC.

This chain connects TRBV29-1 to TRBJ1-1; 9 bases map to TRBD1. The J segment lost 3 bases and the V segment lost 1 base, leaving 0 bases of the junction unmatched. CDR1 is SQVTM, CDR2 ANQGSEA, per germline. This CDR3 has 13 amino acids. CDR3 amino acids: CSVEGTGDTEAFF. CDR3 nucleotide sequence: TGCAGCGTTGAAGGGACAGGGGACACTGAAGCTTTCTTT.